The TCR beta chain under discussion was sequenced for a study of vaccination and CD4 T cells after COVID-19. Study-level background: Drawing of post-COVID samples took place a median roughly 95 days after diagnosis (range 35 to 161). Whole-study results and caveats: Post-vaccination, and not before, a median approximately 86% of reactive clones appeared in convalescent patients.

The length of the CDR3 is 13 residues. CDR1 and CDR2 from the germline V gene are ENHRY and SYGVKD. Trimming at V came to 11 bases and at J to 0 bases, leaving 3 bases not matched to a gene. The treatment: roughly 10-day PBMC culture with coronavirus spike peptide pools or control peptides (ViraFEST assay). ViraFEST enlarged antigen-specific T cell populations with peptide pools and afterwards sequenced TCRs. Culture of a few million PBMCs per well took place with about 10 IU/ml IL-2 and 10 ug/ml peptide pools. Cultured CD4+ T cell DNA was sequenced using the Oncomine TCR Beta short-read assay. One entry per CDR3 protein results from TCRdb running MiXCR on the PCR reads. The sample lists about 13,000 distinct CDR3 sequences; 40% to 45% were seen once. This clonotype was picked up a small number of times. Antigen specificity is unknown.

Sequenced: CD4+ T cells from blood, cultured in vitro. The rearrangement uses TRBV10-3 and TRBJ2-2, with 7 bases that match TRBD2. The TCR sequence derives from a human donor who had recovered from COVID-19. CDR3 sequence (DNA): TGTGCCTCGGGAGGTCCGAACACCGGGGAGCTGTTTTTT. This encodes CASGGPNTGELFF.